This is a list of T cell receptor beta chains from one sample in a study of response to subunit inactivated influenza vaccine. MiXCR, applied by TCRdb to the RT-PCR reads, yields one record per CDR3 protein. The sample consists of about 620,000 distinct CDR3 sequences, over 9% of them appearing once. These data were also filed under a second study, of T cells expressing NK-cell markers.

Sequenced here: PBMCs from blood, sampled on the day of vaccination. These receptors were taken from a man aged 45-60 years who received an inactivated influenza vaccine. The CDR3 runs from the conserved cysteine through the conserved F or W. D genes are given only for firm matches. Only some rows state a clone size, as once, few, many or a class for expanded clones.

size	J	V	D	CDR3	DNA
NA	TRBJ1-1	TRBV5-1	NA	CASSGNNRNTEAFF	TGCGCCAGCAGCGGGAATAACAGGAACACTGAAGCTTTCTTT
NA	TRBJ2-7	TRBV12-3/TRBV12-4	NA	CASSLATGQGGEQYF	TGTGCCAGCAGTTTAGCAACCGGGCAAGGAGGAGAGCAGTACTTC
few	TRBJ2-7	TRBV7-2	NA	CASSLSATYEQYF	TGTGCCAGCAGCTTATCCGCGACCTACGAGCAGTACTTC
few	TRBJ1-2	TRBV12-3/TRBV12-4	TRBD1	CASTPAGQGYGYTF	TGTGCCAGCACCCCCGCGGGACAGGGGTATGGCTACACCTTC
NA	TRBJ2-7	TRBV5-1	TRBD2	CASSSSFLAGGPYEQYF	TGCGCCAGCAGCTCGTCATTCTTAGCGGGAGGCCCCTACGAGCAGTACTTC
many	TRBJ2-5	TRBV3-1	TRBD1	CASSYRDRQETQYF	TGTGCCAGCAGCTACCGGGACAGACAAGAGACCCAGTACTTC
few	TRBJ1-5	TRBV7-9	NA	CASSLGGAVQPQHF	TGTGCCAGCAGCTTAGGCGGCGCCGTACAGCCCCAGCATTTT
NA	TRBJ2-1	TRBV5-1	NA	CASSLVIGGSYNEQFF	TGCGCCAGCAGCTTGGTTATCGGGGGCTCGTACAATGAGCAGTTCTTC
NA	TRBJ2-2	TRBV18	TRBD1	CASSPSRDRVAGELFF	TGTGCCAGCTCACCGTCCCGGGACAGGGTCGCCGGGGAGCTGTTTTTT
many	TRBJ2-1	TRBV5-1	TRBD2	CASRPTSGGRDEQFF	TGCGCCAGCAGACCTACTAGCGGGGGGCGGGATGAGCAGTTCTTC
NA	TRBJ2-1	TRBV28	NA	CASRPGGRGQFF	TGTGCCAGCAGACCCGGGGGCCGTGGGCAGTTCTTC
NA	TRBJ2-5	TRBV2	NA	CASSLRTRQYF	TGTGCCAGCTCTCTTAGGACTCGACAGTACTTC
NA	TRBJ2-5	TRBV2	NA	CASIQGIAETQYF	TGTGCCAGCATACAGGGTATCGCAGAGACCCAGTACTTC
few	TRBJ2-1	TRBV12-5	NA	CASGLGDMGNEQFF	TGTGCTAGTGGTCTAGGGGACATGGGGAATGAGCAGTTCTTC
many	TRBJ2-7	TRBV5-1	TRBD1	CASSFQTGGLYEQYF	TGCGCCAGCAGCTTCCAGACAGGGGGCCTCTACGAGCAGTACTTC
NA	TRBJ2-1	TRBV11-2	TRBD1	CASSRGQNNEQFF	TGTGCCAGCAGCCGGGGACAGAACAATGAGCAGTTCTTC
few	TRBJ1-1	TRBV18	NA	CASSQGQRNTEAFF	TGTGCCAGCTCACAGGGACAAAGGAACACTGAAGCTTTCTTT
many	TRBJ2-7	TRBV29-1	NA	CSVGPDFYEQYF	TGCAGCGTCGGCCCGGACTTTTACGAGCAGTACTTC
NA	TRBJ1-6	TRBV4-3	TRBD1	CASSRNTGTVNSPLHF	TGCGCCAGCAGCCGCAACACCGGGACAGTCAATTCACCCCTCCACTTT
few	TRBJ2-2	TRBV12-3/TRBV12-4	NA	CASRAGQSGTGELFF	TGTGCCAGCAGGGCTGGACAGTCTGGCACCGGGGAGCTGTTTTTT
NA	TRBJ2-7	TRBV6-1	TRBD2	CASSQLGLAGVSEQYF	TGTGCCAGCAGCCAGCTGGGACTAGCGGGAGTTTCCGAGCAGTACTTC
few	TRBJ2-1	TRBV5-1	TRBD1	CASRLTGESTSSYNEQFF	TGCGCCAGCAGATTGACAGGGGAATCGACTAGCTCCTACAATGAGCAGTTCTTC
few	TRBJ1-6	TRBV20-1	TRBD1	CSARTPGQGLSPLHF	TGCAGTGCTCGGACCCCGGGACAGGGATTGTCACCCCTCCACTTT
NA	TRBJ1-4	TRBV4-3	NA	CASSPISGGVGEKLFF	TGCGCCAGCAGCCCTATATCGGGGGGGGTTGGAGAAAAACTGTTTTTT
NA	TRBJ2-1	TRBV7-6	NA	CASSAGLYNEQFF	TGTGCCAGCAGCGCCGGACTGTACAATGAGCAGTTCTTC
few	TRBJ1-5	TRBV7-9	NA	CASTQGYNQPQHF	TGTGCCAGCACGCAGGGGTACAATCAGCCCCAGCATTTT
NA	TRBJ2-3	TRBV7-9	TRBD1	CASSFAGQGADTQYF	TGTGCCAGCAGCTTCGCCGGACAGGGCGCAGATACGCAGTATTTT
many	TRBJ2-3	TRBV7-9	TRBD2	CATATLRLAADTQYF	TGTGCCACCGCTACCCTAAGACTAGCGGCAGATACGCAGTATTTT
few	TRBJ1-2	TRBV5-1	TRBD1	CASSKFTGGAEVTGYTF	TGCGCCAGCAGCAAATTTACAGGGGGCGCAGAGGTAACTGGCTACACCTTC
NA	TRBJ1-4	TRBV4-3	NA	CASSQAGTGRGNEKLFF	TGCGCCAGCAGCCAAGCTGGCACAGGGCGCGGTAATGAAAAACTGTTTTTT
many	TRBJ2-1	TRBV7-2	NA	CASSFGAYNEQFF	TGTGCCAGCAGCTTTGGGGCTTACAATGAGCAGTTCTTC
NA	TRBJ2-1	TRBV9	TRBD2	CASSVFGGRDFDAQFF	TGTGCCAGCAGCGTTTTCGGCGGGAGAGATTTCGATGCGCAGTTCTTC